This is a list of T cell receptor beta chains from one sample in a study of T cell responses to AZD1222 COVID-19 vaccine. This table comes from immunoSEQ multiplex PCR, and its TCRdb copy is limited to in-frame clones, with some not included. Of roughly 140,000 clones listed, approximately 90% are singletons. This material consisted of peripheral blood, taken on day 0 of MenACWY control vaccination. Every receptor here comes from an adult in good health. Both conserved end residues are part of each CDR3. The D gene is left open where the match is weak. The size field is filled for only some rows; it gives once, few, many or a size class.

TGTGCCAGCAGTAAGGGGGTGCAGCCCCAGCATTTT CASSKGVQPQHF - TRBJ1-5 TRBV2 -
TGTGCCAGTGGAAAAGGGACAGGGGAAACCTATGGCTACACCTTC CASGKGTGETYGYTF TRBD1 TRBJ1-2 TRBV27 -
TGTGCCAGCAGTCCCGGGACAGCTAAGGGCTACACCTTC CASSPGTAKGYTF TRBD1 TRBJ1-2 TRBV27 -
TGTGCCAGCAGCTTGGCCTTCAGGGGACCCGGGGAGCTGTTTTTT CASSLAFRGPGELFF - TRBJ2-2 TRBV5-4 -
TGTGCCAGCAGCGTTGGACGGATTGGCGAGGAGCGGAGCGAGCAGTACTTC CASSVGRIGEERSEQYF - TRBJ2-7 TRBV2 -
TGCGCCAGCAGCTTTTCCAGTCAAGAGACCCAGTACTTC CASSFSSQETQYF - TRBJ2-5 TRBV5-1 -
TGTGCCAGCAGTTATTCGACAGGGTCGGGTCAGCCCCAGCATTTT CASSYSTGSGQPQHF TRBD1 TRBJ1-5 TRBV6-5 -
TGTGCCAGCAGTGGGGCAGCCCTAAGGCCCCAGCATTTT CASSGAALRPQHF - TRBJ1-5 TRBV2 -
TGTGCCAGCAGCTCCTGGCGGGAGTTGGAAGATACGCAGTATTTT CASSSWRELEDTQYF TRBD2 TRBJ2-3 TRBV4-2 -
TGTGCCAGCAGGGAGGCCTCGACAGGGCCGCAGTTCTTC CASREASTGPQFF TRBD1 TRBJ2-1 TRBV6-5 -
TGTGCCAGCTCACCACCGGGACTAGCGGGCTACGAGCAGTACTTC CASSPPGLAGYEQYF TRBD2 TRBJ2-7 TRBV18 -
TGTGCCAGCAGTTCCCCGAGCTCCTATAATTCACCCCTCCACTTT CASSSPSSYNSPLHF - TRBJ1-6 TRBV6-5 -
TGTGCCAGCAGTTACTCGATTGGGCAGGGAGGCTATGGCTACACCTTC CASSYSIGQGGYGYTF - TRBJ1-2 TRBV6-5 -
TGTGCCAGTAGTATGGGACAGCGTCTTAACACTGAAGCTTTCTTT CASSMGQRLNTEAFF TRBD1 TRBJ1-1 TRBV19 few
TGTGCCAGCAGTTTGGGGGGCCCTTATGGCTACACCTTC CASSLGGPYGYTF - TRBJ1-2 TRBV27 -
TGTGTCGACTACAACCCCAGGGACAGACCAGCCAGGGGCTACACCTTC CVDYNPRDRPARGYTF TRBD1 TRBJ1-2 TRBV2 -